This TCR beta chain was recorded in a study of T cells in tuberculosis. The CDR3 length is 17 residues. J was trimmed by 2 bases and V by 6 bases; bases with no gene match: 11. Germline V gene data show CDR1 as LNHDA and CDR2 as SQIVND (reference sequence). This clone occurred once. Sequencing was performed with immunoSEQ multiplex PCR; in TCRdb, only in-frame clones are kept and a portion is missing. The data show approximately 100,000 clones, roughly 90% seen once. Sorting used thawed, overnight-rested PBMC stained with anti-CD3, a viability dye and GMM-loaded CD1B tetramer. The CD1B tetramers carried C32 glucose monomycolate purified from Rhodococcus equi. Each donor contributed 80,000 to 100,000 sorted tetramer-negative cells.

This clonotype originated in an adult woman with latent tuberculosis. The chain has TRBV19 and TRBJ1-4; TRBD1 agrees at 8 bases. Material for sequencing was CD1b-GMM tetramer-negative cells sorted from PBMCs. The CDR3: CASSRTGGDPTNEKLFF. In DNA, the CDR3 is TGTGCCAGTAGCAGAACAGGGGGGGATCCGACTAATGAAAAACTGTTTTTT.